Listed here are 14 T cell receptor beta chains from one sample, sequenced in a study of blood T cells in healthy people across ages. Using a J-beta primer mix together with a sample-barcoded 5' primer, a second PCR was run for about 6 to 11 cycles. TCRdb re-called the 5' RACE reads through MiXCR, storing one row per CDR3 protein. The sample includes more than 650,000 distinct CDR3 sequences, around a fifth of them seen just once. Material for sequencing was blood. Receptors were obtained from a man between 65 and 79 years old in good health.

This clonotype was counted only a few times. This chain connects TRBV20-1 to TRBJ1-1; 8 nucleotides align to TRBD1. This CDR3 has 15 amino acids. V trimming: 3 bases; J trimming: 0 bases; junction bases outside the gene matches: 6. Germline loops: CDR1 DFQATT, CDR2 SNEGSKA (reference sequence). CDR3 sequence (DNA): TGCAGTGCTAGGCACAGGGGGGGAGTGAACACTGAAGCTTTCTTT. It codes for CSARHRGGVNTEAFF.

The genes are TRBV9 and TRBJ1-3; D gene ambiguous. Trimming shortened V by 4 bases and J by 4 bases, and 18 bases separated the two germline ends. Per the germline V gene, CDR1 is SGDLS and CDR2 is YYNGEE. CDR3 size: 16 residues. This CDR3 reads CASSPWEEKLGNTIYF. CDR3 nucleotide sequence: TGTGCCAGCAGCCCCTGGGAGGAGAAGCTGGGAAACACCATATATTTT.

This clonotype was detected only a few times. The genes are TRBV7-9 and TRBJ2-5, with D perhaps given as TRBD1 or TRBD2 (5 bases each). The CDR3 consists of 15 residues. The V end lost 0 bases, the J end lost 4 bases, and 12 bases lay between the germline ends. Germline lookup yields CDR1 SEHNR and CDR2 FQNEAQ (reference sequence). CDR3 coding DNA: TGTGCCAGCAGCTTAGCCAAGGGGAGAGTAGAGACCCAGTACTTC. Translating gives CASSLAKGRVETQYF. Looking up the rest from reference TRBV7-9 and TRBJ2-5 gives the full variable domain: DTGVSQNPRHKITKRGQNVTFRCDPISEHNRLYWYRQTLGQGPEFLTYFQNEAQLEKSRLLSDRFSAERPKGSFSTLEIQRTEQGDSAMYLCASSLAKGRVETQYFGPGTRLLVL.

In the case of this clonotype: At one boundary the junction diverges from the germline segment, which might be a read error. The V and J genes are TRBV28 and TRBJ2-1; unclear D gene. Germline V CDR1 and CDR2: MDHEN, SYDVKM. This CDR3 is 11 amino acids long. CDR3 DNA sequence: TGTGCCAGCAGTCCCCGGATCCATTTGTACTTC. The encoded protein is CASSPRIHLYF.

The chain couples TRBV20-1 to TRBJ2-7; a possible D gene is TRBD1 (6 bases). Germline V gene data show CDR1 as DFQATT and CDR2 as SNEGSKA (reference sequence). This CDR3 comprises 14 residues. V dropped 0 bases and J dropped 2 bases, with 11 bases sitting between them. CDR3 protein: CSARDRDKAYEQYF. CDR3 sequence (DNA): TGCAGTGCTAGAGATAGGGACAAGGCCTACGAGCAGTACTTC.

This clonotype has only a few counts. The genes are TRBV5-1 and TRBJ2-5; D gene unclear. The J call may be wrong; the DNA end is better matched by TRBJ2-1. This CDR3 is built from 12 residues. CDR1 and CDR2 (germline): SGHRS, YFSETQ. In DNA, the CDR3 is TGCGCCAGCAGCTTATCCCAGTTTGAGCAGTTCTTC. This gives the protein CASSLSQFEQFF.

This clonotype was detected only a few times. This chain links TRBV2 with TRBJ1-4, with TRBD1 as a possible D gene (5 bases). Trimming shortened V by 6 bases and J by 4 bases, and 15 bases separated the two germline ends. The germline V gene encodes CDR1 SNHLY and CDR2 FYNNEI. There are 15 residues in the CDR3. CDR3 amino acids: CASSQQQGGNEKLFF. Here the CDR3 DNA reads TGTGCCAGCAGCCAACAGCAGGGTGGTAATGAAAAACTGTTTTTT.

The V call is TRBV29-1, the J call TRBJ1-4; 9 nucleotides line up with TRBD1. Looked up from germline, CDR1 is SQVTM and CDR2 is ANQGSEA. The CDR3 loop spans 13 amino acids. The V segment lost 7 bases and the J segment 7 bases; nucleotides outside the gene matches: 7. This CDR3 reads CSATGGAGEKLFF. The CDR3 region has the DNA TGCAGCGCCACAGGGGGCGCGGGTGAAAAACTGTTTTTT.

This sequence joins TRBV4-1 and TRBJ1-2; D gene ambiguous. Trimming cost V 0 bases and J 5 bases, with 16 bases left between them. This CDR3 has 16 amino acids. Germline V lookup: CDR1 MGHRA, CDR2 YSYEKL. CDR3 amino acids: CASSQDVGTVVYGYTF. The CDR3 DNA reads as TGCGCCAGCAGCCAAGATGTAGGCACCGTAGTATATGGCTACACCTTC.

This clonotype was counted only a few times. CDR3 sequence: CSSRSNGAKNIQYF. The DNA for the CDR3 is TGCAGCTCCCGGAGCAATGGAGCCAAAAACATTCAGTACTTC. The rearrangement links TRBV29-1 to TRBJ2-4, with no clear D. Trimming cost V 8 bases and J 0 bases, with 14 bases left between them. This CDR3 comprises 14 residues. Per germline, CDR1 SQVTM and CDR2 ANQGSEA.

The chain has TRBV6-6 and TRBJ2-5; D might be TRBD2 (5 bases). The DNA matches TRBJ2-1 better at its end, which makes the J call doubtful. The CDR3 length is 16 residues. CDR1 is MNHNY and CDR2 is SVGAGI in the germline V gene (reference sequence). The CDR3 DNA follows: TGTGCCAGCAGTTACTCGCTGATGACTACCTACAATGAGCAGTTCTTC. Protein sequence: CASSYSLMTTYNEQFF.

The gene calls are TRBV13 and TRBJ2-5; possible D gene TRBD1, 5 bases. The CDR3 runs to 14 residues. V was cut by 1 base and J by 4 bases, with 10 bases left in between. Germline lookup yields CDR1 PRHDT and CDR2 FYEKMQ (reference sequence). The CDR3 spells CASSLEARGETQYF. The CDR3, as DNA: TGTGCCAGCAGCTTAGAGGCTAGGGGAGAGACCCAGTACTTC.

This clonotype was recorded a few times. The chain is built from TRBV28 and TRBJ1-5, with TRBD1 as a possible D gene (5 bases). The germline V gene has CDR1 MDHEN and CDR2 SYDVKM. The ends were cut back, 2 bases at V and 11 bases at J, with 16 bases in the middle. CDR3 length: 14 residues. Here the CDR3 reads CASSLNTGEGAQHF. In DNA, the CDR3 is TGTGCCAGCAGTTTAAACACAGGAGAAGGGGCCCAGCATTTT. Full variable domain (missing parts from reference TRBV28 and TRBJ1-5): DVKVTQSSRYLVKRTGEKVFLECVQDMDHENMFWYRQDPGLGLRLIYFSYDVKMKEKGDIPEGYSVSREKKERFSLILESASTNQTSMYLCASSLNTGEGAQHFGDGTRLSIL.

This sequence joins TRBV12-3 or TRBV12-4 and TRBJ1-2; D remains ambiguous. The CDR3 runs 15 residues. Trimming pared 7 bases from V and 1 base from J, leaving 16 bases between. CDR3 protein: CASTRMGAVNYGYTF. As DNA, the CDR3 is TGTGCCAGCACCCGAATGGGTGCCGTTAACTATGGCTACACCTTC.